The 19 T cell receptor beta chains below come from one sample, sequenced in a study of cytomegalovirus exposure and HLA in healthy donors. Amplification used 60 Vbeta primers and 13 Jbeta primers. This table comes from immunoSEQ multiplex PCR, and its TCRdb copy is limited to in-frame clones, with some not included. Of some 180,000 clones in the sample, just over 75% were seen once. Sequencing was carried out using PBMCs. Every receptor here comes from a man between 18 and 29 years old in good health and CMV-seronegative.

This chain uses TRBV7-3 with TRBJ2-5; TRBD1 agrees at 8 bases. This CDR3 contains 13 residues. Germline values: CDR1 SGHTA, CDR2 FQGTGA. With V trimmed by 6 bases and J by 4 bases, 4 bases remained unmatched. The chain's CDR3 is CASSHDRGETQYF. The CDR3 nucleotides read TGTGCCAGCAGTCACGACAGGGGAGAGACCCAGTACTTC.

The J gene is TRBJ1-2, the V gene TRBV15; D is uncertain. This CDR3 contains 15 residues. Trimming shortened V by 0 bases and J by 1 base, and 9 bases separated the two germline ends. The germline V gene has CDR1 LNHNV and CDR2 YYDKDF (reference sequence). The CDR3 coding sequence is TGTGCCACCAGCAGAGAAGGAAACAGTAACTATGGCTACACCTTC. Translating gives CATSREGNSNYGYTF.

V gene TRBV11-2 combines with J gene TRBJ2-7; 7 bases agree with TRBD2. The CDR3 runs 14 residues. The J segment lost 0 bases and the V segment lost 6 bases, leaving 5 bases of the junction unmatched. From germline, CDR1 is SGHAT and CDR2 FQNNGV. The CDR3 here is CASSYSGSSYEQYF. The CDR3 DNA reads TGTGCCAGCAGTTATAGCGGGTCCTCCTACGAGCAGTACTTC.

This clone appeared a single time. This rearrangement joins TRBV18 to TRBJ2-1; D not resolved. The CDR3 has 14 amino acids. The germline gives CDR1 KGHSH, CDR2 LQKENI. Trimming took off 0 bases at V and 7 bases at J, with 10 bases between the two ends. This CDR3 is CASSPPGSRNEQFF. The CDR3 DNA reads TGTGCCAGCTCACCACCGGGCAGCAGAAATGAGCAGTTCTTC.

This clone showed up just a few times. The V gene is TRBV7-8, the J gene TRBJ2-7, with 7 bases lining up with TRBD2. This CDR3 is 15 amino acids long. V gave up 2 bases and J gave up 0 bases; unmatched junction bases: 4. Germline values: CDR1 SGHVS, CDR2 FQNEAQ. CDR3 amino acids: CASSLPGLTSYEQYF. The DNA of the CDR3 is TGTGCCAGCAGCTTACCGGGACTAACCTCCTACGAGCAGTACTTC. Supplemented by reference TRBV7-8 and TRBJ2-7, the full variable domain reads GAGVSQSPRYKVAKRGQDVALRCDPISGHVSLFWYQQALGQGPEFLTYFQNEAQLDKSGLPSDRFFAERPEGSVSTLKIQRTQQEDSAVYLCASSLPGLTSYEQYFGPGTRLTVT.

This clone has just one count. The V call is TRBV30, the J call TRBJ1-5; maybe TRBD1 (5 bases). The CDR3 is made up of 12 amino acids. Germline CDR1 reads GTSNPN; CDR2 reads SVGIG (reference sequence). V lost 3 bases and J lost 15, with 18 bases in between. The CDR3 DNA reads TGTGCCTGGAGCCCCACCCAGGGCAAGAGGCATTTT. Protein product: CAWSPTQGKRHF.

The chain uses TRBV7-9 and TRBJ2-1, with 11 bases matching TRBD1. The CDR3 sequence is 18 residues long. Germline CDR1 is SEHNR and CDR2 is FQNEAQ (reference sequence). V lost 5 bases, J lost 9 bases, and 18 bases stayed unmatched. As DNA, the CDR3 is TGTGCCAGCAGCCCCCGGGGTTCGGGGACAGGGGGGTCCGGTGAGCAGTTCTTC. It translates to CASSPRGSGTGGSGEQFF.

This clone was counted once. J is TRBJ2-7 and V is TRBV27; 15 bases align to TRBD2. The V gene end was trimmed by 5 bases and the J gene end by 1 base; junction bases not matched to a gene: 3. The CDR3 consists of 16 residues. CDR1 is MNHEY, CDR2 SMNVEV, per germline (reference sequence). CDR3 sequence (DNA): TGTGCCAGCAGTCCTGGACTAGCGGGAGGGTCCTACGAGCAGTACTTC. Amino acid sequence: CASSPGLAGGSYEQYF.

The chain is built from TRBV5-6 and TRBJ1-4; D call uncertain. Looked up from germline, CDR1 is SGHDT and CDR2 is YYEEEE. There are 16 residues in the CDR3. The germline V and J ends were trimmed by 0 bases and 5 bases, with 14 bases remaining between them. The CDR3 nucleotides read TGTGCCAGCAGCTTGGGGTGGGGAGGTTTGAATGAAAAACTGTTTTTT. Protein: CASSLGWGGLNEKLFF.

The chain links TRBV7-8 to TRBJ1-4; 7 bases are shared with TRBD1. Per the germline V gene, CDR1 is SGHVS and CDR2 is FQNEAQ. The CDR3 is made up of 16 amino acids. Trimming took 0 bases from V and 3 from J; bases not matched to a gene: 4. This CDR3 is CASSLAYRGSNEKLFF. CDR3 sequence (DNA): TGTGCCAGCAGCTTAGCGTACAGGGGTTCTAATGAAAAACTGTTTTTT.

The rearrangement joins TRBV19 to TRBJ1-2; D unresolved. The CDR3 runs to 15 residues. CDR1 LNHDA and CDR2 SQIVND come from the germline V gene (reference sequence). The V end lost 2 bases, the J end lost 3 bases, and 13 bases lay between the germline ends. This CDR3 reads CASSISARRDYGYTF. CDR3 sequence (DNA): TGTGCCAGTAGTATATCGGCCCGGCGGGACTATGGCTACACCTTC.

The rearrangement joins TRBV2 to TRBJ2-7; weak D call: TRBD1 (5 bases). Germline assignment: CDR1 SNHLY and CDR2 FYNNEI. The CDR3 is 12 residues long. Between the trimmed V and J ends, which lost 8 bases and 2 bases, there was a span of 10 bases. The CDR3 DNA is TGTGCCAGCCGGACGGACACCTACGAGCAGTACTTC. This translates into CASRTDTYEQYF.

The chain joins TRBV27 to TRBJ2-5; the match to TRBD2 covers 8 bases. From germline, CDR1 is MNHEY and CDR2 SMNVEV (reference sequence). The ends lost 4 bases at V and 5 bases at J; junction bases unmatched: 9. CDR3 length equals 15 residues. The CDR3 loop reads CASSSLRGGGETQYF. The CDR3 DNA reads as TGTGCCAGCAGTTCCCTCAGGGGCGGGGGGGAGACCCAGTACTTC.

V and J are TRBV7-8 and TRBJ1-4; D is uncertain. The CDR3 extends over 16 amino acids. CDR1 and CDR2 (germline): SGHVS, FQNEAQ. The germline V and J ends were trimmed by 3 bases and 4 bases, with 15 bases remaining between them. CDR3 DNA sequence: TGTGCCAGCAGCTTCTCCCCCCGGTGGAGTAATGAAAAACTGTTTTTT. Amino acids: CASSFSPRWSNEKLFF.

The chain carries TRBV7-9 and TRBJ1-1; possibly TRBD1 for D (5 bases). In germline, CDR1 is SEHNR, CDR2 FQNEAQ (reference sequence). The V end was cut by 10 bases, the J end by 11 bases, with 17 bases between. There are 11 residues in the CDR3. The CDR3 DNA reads TGTGCCACAGAAGTCGGGACTCTGGCTTTCTTT. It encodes CATEVGTLAFF.

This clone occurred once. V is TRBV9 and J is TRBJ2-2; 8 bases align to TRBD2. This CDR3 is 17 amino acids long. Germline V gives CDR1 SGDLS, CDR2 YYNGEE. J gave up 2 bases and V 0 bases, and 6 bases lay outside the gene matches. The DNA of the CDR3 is TGTGCCAGCAGCGTAGTGGTGACTAGCGTTAACACCGGGGAGCTGTTTTTT. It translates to CASSVVVTSVNTGELFF.

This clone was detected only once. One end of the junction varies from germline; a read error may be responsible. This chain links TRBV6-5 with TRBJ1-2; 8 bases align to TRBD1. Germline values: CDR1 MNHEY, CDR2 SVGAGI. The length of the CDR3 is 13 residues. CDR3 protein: CASSYFNAQGAFF. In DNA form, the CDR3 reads TGTGCCAGCAGTTATTTCAACGCCCAGGGGGCCTTCTTC.

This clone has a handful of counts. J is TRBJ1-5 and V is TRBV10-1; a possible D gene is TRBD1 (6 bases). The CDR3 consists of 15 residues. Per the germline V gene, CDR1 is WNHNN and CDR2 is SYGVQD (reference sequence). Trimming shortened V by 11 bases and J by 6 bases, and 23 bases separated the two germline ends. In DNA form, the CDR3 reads TGCGCCCGGCTAACAGGGAAGGCTTACGTTCAGCCCCAGCATTTT. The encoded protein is CARLTGKAYVQPQHF.

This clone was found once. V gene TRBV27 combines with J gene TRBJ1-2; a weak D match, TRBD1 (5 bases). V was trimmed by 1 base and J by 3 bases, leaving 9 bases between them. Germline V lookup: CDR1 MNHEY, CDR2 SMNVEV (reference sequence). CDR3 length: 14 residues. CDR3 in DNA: TGTGCCAGCAGTTTATATGGGGGGGACTATGGCTACACCTTC. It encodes CASSLYGGDYGYTF.